The entry below gives a single T cell receptor (beta chain) sequence along with its context. This entry comes from a study of control samples from healthy donors and cancer patients. CDR3 size: 17 residues. Per germline, CDR1 LNHDA and CDR2 SQIVND (reference sequence). Trimming shortened V by 1 base and J by 0 bases, and 14 bases separated the two germline ends. This table comes from immunoSEQ multiplex PCR, and its TCRdb copy is limited to in-frame clones, with some not included. The repertoire includes about 130,000 clones, roughly 94% of them detected once, and 12% to 15% sits in the top ten. This TCR derives from a man aged 55 to 70 with colorectal cancer. The chain has TRBV19 and TRBJ2-3, with D tentatively TRBD1 or TRBD2 (5 bases each). Input material: PBMCs. This chain's CDR3 is CASSIGSGLTSTDTQYF. The CDR3 DNA sequence: TGTGCCAGTAGTATAGGTTCGGGGCTGACTAGCACAGATACGCAGTATTTT.